The 26 T cell receptor beta chains below were found in one sample sequenced in a study of blood T cells in healthy people across ages. Through a sample-barcoded 5' primer and a J-beta primer mix, a second PCR was run for roughly 6 to 12 cycles. TCRdb itself ran the 5' RACE reads through MiXCR, one entry per CDR3 protein. The sample contains about a million distinct CDR3 sequences, 40% to 60% of which appear only once. The sequenced material came from blood. The receptors originated from a man younger than 45 in good health.

This chain connects TRBV18 to TRBJ2-5, with TRBD1 as a possible D gene (6 bases). The J call may be in error: the DNA end matches TRBJ2-7 better. Germline V gene data show CDR1 as KGHSH and CDR2 as LQKENI. The CDR3 has 14 residues. The CDR3 sequence is CASSPGAGAYEQYF. CDR3 coding DNA: TGTGCCAGCTCACCAGGGGCAGGGGCCTACGAGCAGTACTTC.

The rearrangement links TRBV12-3 or TRBV12-4 to TRBJ1-1; TRBD1 matches at 8 bases. This CDR3 contains 15 residues. Trimming at V came to 6 bases and at J to 1 base, leaving 7 bases not matched to a gene. CDR3 loop: CASRYSGTGNTEAFF. CDR3 nucleotide sequence: TGTGCCAGCAGATACTCCGGGACAGGGAACACTGAAGCTTTCTTT.

The J gene is TRBJ2-6, the V gene TRBV6-6; weak D call: TRBD2 (6 bases). The length of the CDR3 is 15 residues. Looked up from germline, CDR1 is MNHNY and CDR2 is SVGAGI (reference sequence). The germline V and J ends were trimmed by 3 bases and 1 base, with 7 bases remaining between them. For the CDR3, the DNA is TGTGCCAGCAGTTATCGGGAGTCTGGGGCCAACGTCCTGACTTTC. Its translation is CASSYRESGANVLTF.

In its sample, this clonotype was seen once. A much larger clone sits a single nucleotide away, making a read error possible. The chain carries TRBV27 and TRBJ2-7; possible D gene TRBD1, 6 bases. The CDR3 extends over 14 amino acids. Trimming left V 5 bases short and J 6 bases short, with 17 bases between. Germline-derived CDR1 and CDR2 are MNHEY and SMNVEV (reference sequence). Written as DNA, the CDR3 is TGTGCCAGCAGTCCGCAACAGGGATTGTTCGAGCAGTACTTC. Translating gives CASSPQQGLFEQYF.

This chain uses TRBV7-8 with TRBJ1-6; tentatively, D is TRBD1 (5 bases). Germline assignment: CDR1 SGHVS and CDR2 FQNEAQ. This CDR3 has 16 amino acids. V was clipped by 5 bases and J by 6 bases, with 17 bases between them. CDR3 nucleotides: TGTGCCAGCAGCACAAAGGGACGGGGACCTAATTCACCCCTCCACTTT. As protein: CASSTKGRGPNSPLHF.

There are a few counts of this clonotype. This rearrangement joins TRBV28 to TRBJ2-1; D gene unclear. Per germline, CDR1 MDHEN and CDR2 SYDVKM. The CDR3 is 12 residues long. Trimming left V 5 bases short and J 10 bases short, with 12 bases between. The CDR3, as DNA: TGTGCCAGCAGTGCCGGCCGGTCGGAGCAGTTCTTC. Its translation: CASSAGRSEQFF.

The sample holds a few counts of this clonotype. The gene calls are TRBV20-1 and TRBJ2-5, with 8 bases fitting TRBD1. This CDR3 spans 15 amino acids. In germline, CDR1 is DFQATT, CDR2 SNEGSKA (reference sequence). V lost 5 bases to trimming and J lost 0 bases; unmatched junction nucleotides: 8. The CDR3: CSAAPGQGYQETQYF. The CDR3 nucleotides read TGCAGTGCTGCACCCGGACAGGGCTACCAAGAGACCCAGTACTTC.

The J gene is TRBJ2-1, the V gene TRBV6-2 or TRBV6-3, with TRBD1 as a possible D gene (6 bases). This CDR3 region has 15 residues. The V end lost 5 bases, the J end lost 10 bases, and 21 bases lay between the germline ends. CDR1 and CDR2 (germline): MNHEY, SVGEGT. The CDR3 sequence: CASSPPWGPIGEQFF. CDR3 DNA sequence: TGTGCCAGCAGTCCCCCCTGGGGGCCTATCGGAGAGCAGTTCTTC.

J is TRBJ2-7 and V is TRBV6-1; D not resolved. The germline CDR1 and CDR2 sequences are MNHNS and SASEGT. The CDR3 runs to 13 residues. V lost 7 bases and J 0 bases, leaving 10 bases between the germline ends. CDR3 protein: CASNFEISYEQYF. CDR3 coding DNA: TGTGCCAGCAACTTCGAGATCTCCTACGAGCAGTACTTC.

The V and J genes are TRBV10-1 and TRBJ2-1, with D perhaps being TRBD1 or TRBD2 (6 bases each). The germline CDR1 and CDR2 sequences are WNHNN and SYGVQD (reference sequence). The V and J ends lost 0 bases and 6 bases respectively, with 9 bases between them. The CDR3 spans 14 residues. The DNA of the CDR3 is TGCGCCAGCAGTGAGTCCGGGGGCGTCAATGAGCAGTTCTTC. It encodes CASSESGGVNEQFF.

This clonotype is a singleton in its sample. This chain connects TRBV29-1 to TRBJ1-2, with unresolved D. This CDR3 has 13 amino acids. The V end was cut by 6 bases, the J end by 6 bases, with 17 bases between. Germline lookup yields CDR1 SQVTM and CDR2 ANQGSEA. The chain's CDR3 is CSVPPSGYHGYTF. In DNA, the CDR3 is TGCAGCGTGCCTCCCTCGGGGTACCATGGCTACACCTTC.

The chain uses TRBV7-9 and TRBJ2-1; D may be TRBD1 (5 bases). The CDR3 consists of 15 residues. Germline CDR1 and CDR2: SEHNR and FQNEAQ (reference sequence). CDR3 loop: CTCSLEGVSYNEQFF. The CDR3 nucleotides read TGTACCTGCAGCTTAGAAGGGGTCTCCTACAATGAGCAGTTCTTC.

This chain joins TRBV28 and TRBJ1-1, with D hard to call. CDR1 and CDR2 from the germline V gene are MDHEN and SYDVKM. CDR3 length: 13 amino acids. Trimming pared 7 bases from V and 0 bases from J, leaving 9 bases between. The CDR3 nucleotides read TGTGCCAGCAAGGCGCGGTTGAACACTGAAGCTTTCTTT. This gives the protein CASKARLNTEAFF.

The rearrangement links TRBV6-2 or TRBV6-3 to TRBJ2-2; the D gene is possibly TRBD2 (6 bases). Germline V gene data show CDR1 as MNHEY and CDR2 as SVGEGT. V dropped 6 bases and J dropped 5 bases, with 13 bases sitting between them. The CDR3 runs to 14 residues. CDR3 coding DNA: TGTGCCAGCAGCACTAACCGGGAGACCGGGGAGCTGTTTTTT. It specifies CASSTNRETGELFF.

The chain links TRBV15 to TRBJ1-5; the D is unclear. CDR3 length: 15 residues. V was clipped by 0 bases and J by 3 bases, with 9 bases between them. Germline CDR1 LNHNV, CDR2 YYDKDF (reference sequence). The CDR3 DNA reads TGTGCCACCAGCAGAGATCTGGGATACAATCAGCCCCAGCATTTT. Translated, it gives CATSRDLGYNQPQHF.

The table lists this clonotype with a count of one. Possible read error: a much larger clone is one base away. The chain has TRBV28 and TRBJ2-1, with D perhaps matching TRBD1 (6 bases). The CDR3 length is 15 residues. CDR1 MDHEN and CDR2 SYDVKM come from the germline V gene. The V end was cut by 4 bases, the J end by 10 bases, with 20 bases between. The DNA of the CDR3 is TGTGCCAGCAGTTCACCGGGACATAACTCCTACGAGCAGTTCTTC. This sequence encodes CASSSPGHNSYEQFF.

The chain recombines TRBV6-2 or TRBV6-3 with TRBJ2-6; D is perhaps TRBD1 (6 bases). Germline V CDR1 and CDR2: MNHEY, SVGEGT. The ends were cut back, 2 bases at V and 0 bases at J, with 11 bases in the middle. This CDR3 region has 17 residues. The CDR3 spells CASSYPTGASGANVLTF. CDR3 nucleotide sequence: TGTGCCAGCAGTTACCCGACAGGAGCCTCTGGGGCCAACGTCCTGACTTTC.

This clonotype was seen a few times. The chain has TRBV20-1 and TRBJ2-5; 7 nucleotides align to TRBD1. Germline V gene sequence: CDR1 DFQATT, CDR2 SNEGSKA (reference sequence). V trimming: 0 bases; J trimming: 4 bases; junction bases outside the gene matches: 5. There are 14 residues in the CDR3. The CDR3 region has the DNA TGCAGTGCTAGAGATGGTGCAGGGGGAGAGACCCAGTACTTC. Translating it yields CSARDGAGGETQYF.

In its sample, this clonotype was seen a few times. The rearrangement uses TRBV5-1 and TRBJ2-1; maybe TRBD2 (5 bases). Germline V gene sequence: CDR1 SGHRS, CDR2 YFSETQ. The CDR3 length is 13 residues. V lost 5 bases and J lost 0, with 6 bases in between. The CDR3 DNA reads as TGCGCCAGCAGAGACTACTCCTACAATGAGCAGTTCTTC. The encoded protein is CASRDYSYNEQFF.

The CDR3 reads CASSLSKASGAHNEQYF. The CDR3 nucleotides read TGTGCCAGCAGTTTATCGAAGGCTAGCGGGGCCCACAATGAGCAGTACTTC. The V call is TRBV27, the J call TRBJ2-7, with TRBD2 matching 9 bases. Germline CDR1 MNHEY, CDR2 SMNVEV (reference sequence). This CDR3 region has 17 residues. The V segment lost 0 bases and the J segment 7 bases; nucleotides outside the gene matches: 13.

The genes are TRBV6-5 and TRBJ1-5; D perhaps matches TRBD1 (5 bases). V gave up 2 bases and J gave up 7 bases, with 9 bases separating them. CDR3 length: 13 amino acids. From germline, CDR1 is MNHEY and CDR2 SVGAGI. The chain's CDR3 is CASSYDSSQPQHF. The CDR3 region has the DNA TGTGCCAGCAGTTACGACAGCTCACAGCCCCAGCATTTT.

CDR3 sequence reads: CASSQGVTLAWDTQYF. The CDR3 bases are TGCGCCAGCAGCCAAGGAGTAACTCTCGCATGGGATACGCAGTATTTT. The chain employs TRBV4-1 and TRBJ2-3; no definite D call. Germline CDR1 reads MGHRA; CDR2 reads YSYEKL. This CDR3 has 16 residues. Trimming stripped 1 base from V and 6 bases from J, with 17 bases between.

J is TRBJ1-2 and V is TRBV20-1, with TRBD1 matching over 7 bases. The V segment lost 3 bases and the J segment 6 bases; nucleotides outside the gene matches: 7. Germline assignment: CDR1 DFQATT and CDR2 SNEGSKA (reference sequence). This CDR3 is built from 13 residues. CDR3 coding DNA: TGCAGTGCTAGGGGACAGTTCAATAATGGCTACACCTTC. Protein: CSARGQFNNGYTF.

As DNA, the CDR3 is TGTGCCATCAGTGATCCGGGACAGTGGAGCACTGAAGCTTTCTTT. It specifies CAISDPGQWSTEAFF. V is TRBV10-3 and J is TRBJ1-1; 7 nucleotides agree with TRBD1. CDR3 length equals 15 residues. Germline loops: CDR1 ENHRY, CDR2 SYGVKD. Trimming took 3 bases from V and 4 from J; bases not matched to a gene: 8.

This clonotype was counted ten times or more. This chain joins TRBV6-2 or TRBV6-3 and TRBJ2-2; D is unresolved. V was shortened by 2 bases and J by 3 bases, with 4 bases between the two germline ends. Germline assignment: CDR1 MNHEY and CDR2 SVGEGT. CDR3 length: 13 amino acids. The chain's CDR3 is CASSYTDTGELFF. CDR3 nucleotides: TGTGCCAGCAGTTACACAGACACCGGGGAGCTGTTTTTT.

The V and J genes are TRBV4-2 and TRBJ2-3, with 14 positions matching TRBD2. CDR1 is LGHNA and CDR2 is YNFKEQ in the germline V gene. V lost 4 bases to trimming and J lost 0 bases; unmatched junction nucleotides: 3. The CDR3 totals 17 residues. The CDR3, as DNA: TGTGCCAGCAGCCGCAGACTAGCGGGGGGGAGCACAGATACGCAGTATTTT. Translating gives CASSRRLAGGSTDTQYF.